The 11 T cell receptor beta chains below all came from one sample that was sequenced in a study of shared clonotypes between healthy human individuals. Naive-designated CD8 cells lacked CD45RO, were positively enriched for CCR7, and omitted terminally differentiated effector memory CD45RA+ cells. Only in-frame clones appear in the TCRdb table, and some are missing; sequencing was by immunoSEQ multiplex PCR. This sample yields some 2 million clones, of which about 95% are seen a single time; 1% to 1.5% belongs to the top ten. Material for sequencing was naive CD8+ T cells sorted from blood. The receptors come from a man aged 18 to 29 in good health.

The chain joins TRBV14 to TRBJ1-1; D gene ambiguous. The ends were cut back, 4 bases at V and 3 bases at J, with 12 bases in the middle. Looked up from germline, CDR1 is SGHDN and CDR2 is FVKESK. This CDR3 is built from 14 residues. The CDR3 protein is CASSPKSGYTEAFF. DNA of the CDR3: TGTGCCAGCAGCCCCAAGTCCGGGTACACTGAAGCTTTCTTT.

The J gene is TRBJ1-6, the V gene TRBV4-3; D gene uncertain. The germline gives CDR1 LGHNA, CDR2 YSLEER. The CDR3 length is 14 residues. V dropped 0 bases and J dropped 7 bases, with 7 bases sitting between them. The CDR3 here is CASSQEGPNSPLHF. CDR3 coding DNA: TGCGCCAGCAGCCAAGAAGGGCCCAATTCACCCCTCCACTTT.

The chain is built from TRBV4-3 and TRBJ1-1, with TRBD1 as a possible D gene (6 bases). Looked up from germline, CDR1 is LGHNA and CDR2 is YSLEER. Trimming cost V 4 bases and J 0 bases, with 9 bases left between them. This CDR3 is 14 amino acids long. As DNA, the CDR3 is TGCGCCAGCAGCCCCGGACAGATGAACACTGAAGCTTTCTTT. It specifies CASSPGQMNTEAFF.

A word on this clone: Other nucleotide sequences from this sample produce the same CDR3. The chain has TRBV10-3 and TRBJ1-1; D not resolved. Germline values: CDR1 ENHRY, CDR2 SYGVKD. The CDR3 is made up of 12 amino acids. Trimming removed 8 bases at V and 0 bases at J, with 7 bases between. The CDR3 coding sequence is TGTGCCATCCGTCAGATGAACACTGAAGCTTTCTTT. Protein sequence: CAIRQMNTEAFF.

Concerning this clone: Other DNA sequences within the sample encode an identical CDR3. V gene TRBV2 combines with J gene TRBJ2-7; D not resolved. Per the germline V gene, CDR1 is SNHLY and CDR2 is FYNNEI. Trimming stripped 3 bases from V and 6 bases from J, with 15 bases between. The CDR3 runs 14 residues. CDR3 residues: CASSEETPGGEQYF. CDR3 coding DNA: TGTGCCAGCAGTGAGGAGACCCCTGGTGGCGAGCAGTACTTC.

CDR3 region: CASSLAPTGHETPYNEQFF. The CDR3 nucleotides are TGTGCCAGCAGCTTAGCCCCGACAGGGCACGAAACTCCCTACAATGAGCAGTTCTTC. V and J are TRBV7-9 and TRBJ2-1, with TRBD1 identical over 7 bases. V shed 0 bases and J 2 bases; nucleotides not matched to a gene: 13. CDR1 is SEHNR, CDR2 FQNEAQ, per germline (reference sequence). This CDR3 spans 19 amino acids.

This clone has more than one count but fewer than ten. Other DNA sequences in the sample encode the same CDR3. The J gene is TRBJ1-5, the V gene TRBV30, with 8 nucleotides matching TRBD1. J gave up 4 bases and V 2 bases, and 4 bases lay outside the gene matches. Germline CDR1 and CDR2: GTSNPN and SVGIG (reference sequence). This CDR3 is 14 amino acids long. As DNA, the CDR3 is TGTGCCTGGAGTCCCGGACAGGGTAATCAGCCCCAGCATTTT. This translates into CAWSPGQGNQPQHF.

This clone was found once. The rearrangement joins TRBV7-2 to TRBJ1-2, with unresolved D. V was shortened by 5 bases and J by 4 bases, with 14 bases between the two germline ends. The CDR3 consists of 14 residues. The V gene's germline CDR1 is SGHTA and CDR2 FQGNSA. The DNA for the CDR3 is TGTGCCAGCAGCCAGGATGGGTGGGGCTATGGCTACACCTTC. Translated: CASSQDGWGYGYTF.

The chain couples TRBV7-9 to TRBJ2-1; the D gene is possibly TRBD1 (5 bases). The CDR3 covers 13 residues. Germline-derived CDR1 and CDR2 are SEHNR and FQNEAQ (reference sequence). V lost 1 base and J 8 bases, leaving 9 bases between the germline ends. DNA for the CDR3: TGTGCCAGCAGCTTAGGGGGCCCCGATGAGCAGTTCTTC. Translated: CASSLGGPDEQFF.

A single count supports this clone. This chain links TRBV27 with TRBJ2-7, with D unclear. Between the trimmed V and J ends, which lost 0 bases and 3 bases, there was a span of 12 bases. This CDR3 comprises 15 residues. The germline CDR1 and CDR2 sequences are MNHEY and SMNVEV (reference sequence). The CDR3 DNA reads TGTGCCAGCAGTTTATCGGTTGTGAAGCTCTACGAGCAGTACTTC. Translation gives CASSLSVVKLYEQYF.

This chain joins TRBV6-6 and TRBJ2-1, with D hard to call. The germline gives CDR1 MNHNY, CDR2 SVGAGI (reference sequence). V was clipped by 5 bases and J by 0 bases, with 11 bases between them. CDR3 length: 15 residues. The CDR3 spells CASSQAPSSYNEQFF. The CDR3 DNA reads TGTGCCAGCAGTCAAGCCCCGAGCTCCTACAATGAGCAGTTCTTC.